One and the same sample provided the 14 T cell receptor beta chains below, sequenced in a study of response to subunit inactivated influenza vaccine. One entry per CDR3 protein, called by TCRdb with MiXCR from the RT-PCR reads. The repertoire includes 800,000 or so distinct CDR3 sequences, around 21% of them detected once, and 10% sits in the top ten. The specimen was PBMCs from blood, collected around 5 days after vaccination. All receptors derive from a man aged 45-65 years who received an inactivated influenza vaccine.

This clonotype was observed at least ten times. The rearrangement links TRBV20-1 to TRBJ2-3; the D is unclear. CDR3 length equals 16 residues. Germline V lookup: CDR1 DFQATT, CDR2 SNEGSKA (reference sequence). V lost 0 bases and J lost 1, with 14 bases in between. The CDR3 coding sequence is TGCAGTGCTAGAGATCGGCCCCGGAAGGGCACAGATACGCAGTATTTT. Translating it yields CSARDRPRKGTDTQYF.

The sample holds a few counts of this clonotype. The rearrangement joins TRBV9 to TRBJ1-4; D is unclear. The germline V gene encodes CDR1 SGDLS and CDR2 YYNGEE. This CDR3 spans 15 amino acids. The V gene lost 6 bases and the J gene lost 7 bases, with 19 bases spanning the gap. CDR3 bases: TGTGCCAGCACCCCGAACCCCTGGGAAGGTGAAAAACTGTTTTTT. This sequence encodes CASTPNPWEGEKLFF.

The CDR3 region is CASSSLNPSTDTQYF. CDR3 in DNA: TGTGCCAGCAGTTCCCTAAACCCCAGCACAGATACGCAGTATTTT. The chain has TRBV27 and TRBJ2-3; D not resolved. V was cut by 4 bases and J by 0 bases, with 11 bases left in between. The CDR3 is made up of 15 amino acids. CDR1 is MNHEY, CDR2 SMNVEV, per germline (reference sequence).

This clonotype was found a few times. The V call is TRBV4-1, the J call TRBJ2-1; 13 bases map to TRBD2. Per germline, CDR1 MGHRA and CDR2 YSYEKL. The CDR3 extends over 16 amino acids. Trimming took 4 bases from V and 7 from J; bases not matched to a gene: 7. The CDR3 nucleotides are TGCGCCAGCAGCCGGGGACTAGCGGGGACCTGGAATGAGCAGTTCTTC. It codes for CASSRGLAGTWNEQFF.

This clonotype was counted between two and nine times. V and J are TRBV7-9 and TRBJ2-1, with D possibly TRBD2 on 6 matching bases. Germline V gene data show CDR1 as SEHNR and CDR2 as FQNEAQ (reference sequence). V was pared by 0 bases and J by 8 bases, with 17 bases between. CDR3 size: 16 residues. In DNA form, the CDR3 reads TGTGCCAGCAGCTTAGCGTCGGGAGTCCCACCCGATGAGCAGTTCTTC. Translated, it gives CASSLASGVPPDEQFF. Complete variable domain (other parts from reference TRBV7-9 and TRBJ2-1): DTGVSQNPRHKITKRGQNVTFRCDPISEHNRLYWYRQTLGQGPEFLTYFQNEAQLEKSRLLSDRFSAERPKGSFSTLEIQRTEQGDSAMYLCASSLASGVPPDEQFFGPGTRLTVL.

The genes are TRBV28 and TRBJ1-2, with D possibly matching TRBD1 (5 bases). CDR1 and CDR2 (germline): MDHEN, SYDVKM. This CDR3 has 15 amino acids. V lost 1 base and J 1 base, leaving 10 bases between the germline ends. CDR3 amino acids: CASSLLGTGNYGYTF. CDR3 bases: TGTGCCAGCAGTTTATTGGGCACAGGTAACTATGGCTACACCTTC.

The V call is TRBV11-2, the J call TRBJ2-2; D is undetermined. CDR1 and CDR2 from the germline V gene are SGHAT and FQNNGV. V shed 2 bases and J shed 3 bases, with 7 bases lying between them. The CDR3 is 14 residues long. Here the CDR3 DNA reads TGTGCCAGCAGCTTAACGGCCCACACCGGGGAGCTGTTTTTT. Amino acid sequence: CASSLTAHTGELFF.

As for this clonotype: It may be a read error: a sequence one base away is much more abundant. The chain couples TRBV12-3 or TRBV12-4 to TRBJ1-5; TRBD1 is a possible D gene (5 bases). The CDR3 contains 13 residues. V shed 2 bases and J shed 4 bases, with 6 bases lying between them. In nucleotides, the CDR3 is TGTGCCAGCAGTTTAAAGGGGAATCAGCCCCAGCATTTT. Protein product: CASSLKGNQPQHF.

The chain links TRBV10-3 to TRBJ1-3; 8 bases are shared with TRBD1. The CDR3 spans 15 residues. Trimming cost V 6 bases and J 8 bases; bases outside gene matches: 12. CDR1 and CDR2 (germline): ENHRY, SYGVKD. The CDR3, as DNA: TGTGCCATCAGCACCGGGACGGGGACAGGAGACACCATATATTTT. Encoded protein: CAISTGTGTGDTIYF.

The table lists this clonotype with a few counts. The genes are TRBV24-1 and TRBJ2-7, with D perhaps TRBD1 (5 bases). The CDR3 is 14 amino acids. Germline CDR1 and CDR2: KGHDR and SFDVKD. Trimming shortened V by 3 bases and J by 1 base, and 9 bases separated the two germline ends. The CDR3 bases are TGTGCCACCAGTGATCCAGGGATATCCTACGAGCAGTACTTC. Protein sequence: CATSDPGISYEQYF.

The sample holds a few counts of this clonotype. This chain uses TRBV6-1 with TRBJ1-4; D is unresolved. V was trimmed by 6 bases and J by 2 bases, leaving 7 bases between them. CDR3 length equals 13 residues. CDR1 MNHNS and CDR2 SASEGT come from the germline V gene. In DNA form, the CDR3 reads TGTGCCAGCAGGGGGAATACTAATGAAAAACTGTTTTTT. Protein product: CASRGNTNEKLFF.

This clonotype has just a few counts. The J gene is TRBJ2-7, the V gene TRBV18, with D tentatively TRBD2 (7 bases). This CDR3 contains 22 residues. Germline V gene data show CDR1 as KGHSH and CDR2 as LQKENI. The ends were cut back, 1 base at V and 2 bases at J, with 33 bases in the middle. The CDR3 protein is CASSPRYTGAHERGQTTYEQYF. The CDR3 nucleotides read TGTGCCAGCTCACCACGATATACGGGGGCGCATGAGCGGGGTCAGACAACCTACGAGCAGTACTTC.

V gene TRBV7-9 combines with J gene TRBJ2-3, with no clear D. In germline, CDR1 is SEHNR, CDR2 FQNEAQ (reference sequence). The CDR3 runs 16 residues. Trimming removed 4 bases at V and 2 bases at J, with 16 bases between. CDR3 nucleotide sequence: TGTGCCAGCAGCTCAGGTAGTTGGGCCAACACAGATACGCAGTATTTT. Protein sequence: CASSSGSWANTDTQYF.

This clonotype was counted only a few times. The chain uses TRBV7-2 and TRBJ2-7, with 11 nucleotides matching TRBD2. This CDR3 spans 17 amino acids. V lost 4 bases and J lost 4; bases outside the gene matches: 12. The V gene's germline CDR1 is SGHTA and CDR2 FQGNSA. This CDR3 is CASSSSLSGRASYEQYF. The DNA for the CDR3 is TGTGCCAGCAGCTCGTCCCTTAGCGGGAGGGCTTCTTACGAGCAGTACTTC. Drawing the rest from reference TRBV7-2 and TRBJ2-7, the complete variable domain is GAGVSQSPSNKVTEKGKDVELRCDPISGHTALYWYRQSLGQGLEFLIYFQGNSAPDKSGLPSDRFSAERTGGSVSTLTIQRTQQEDSAVYLCASSSSLSGRASYEQYFGPGTRLTVT.